One sample yielded the 17 T cell receptor beta chains listed below, sequenced in a study of shared clonotypes between healthy human individuals. Sequenced by immunoSEQ multiplex PCR; TCRdb stores in-frame clones only, minus some. The sample contains roughly 1,600,000 clones, 97% to 99% of which appear only once. Sequenced: naive CD4+ T cells sorted from blood. Subset indicated: CD45RA+ positively selected. The receptors originated from a man younger than 40 in good health.

The chain has TRBV9 and TRBJ1-1, with D unclear. Trimming shortened V by 1 base and J by 3 bases, and 7 bases separated the two germline ends. The length of the CDR3 is 13 residues. Germline CDR1 and CDR2: SGDLS and YYNGEE. CDR3 DNA: TGTGCCAGCAGCGTAACGTGGGACACTGAAGCTTTCTTT. This gives the protein CASSVTWDTEAFF.

The table lists this clone with a count of one. This rearrangement joins TRBV5-1 to TRBJ2-1; no reliable D call. The CDR3 totals 16 residues. V was cut by 5 bases and J by 6 bases, with 21 bases left in between. Germline V lookup: CDR1 SGHRS, CDR2 YFSETQ. Written as DNA, the CDR3 is TGCGCCAGCAGGGCTCCCGGATTCTTTTCGGTCAATGAGCAGTTCTTC. Encoded protein: CASRAPGFFSVNEQFF.

V gene TRBV28 combines with J gene TRBJ1-2; 9 bases agree with TRBD1. J gave up 5 bases and V 5 bases, and 9 bases lay outside the gene matches. The CDR3 is 15 residues long. Germline values: CDR1 MDHEN, CDR2 SYDVKM. CDR3 sequence: CASSPGDRVQYGYTF. CDR3 coding DNA: TGTGCCAGCAGTCCCGGGGACAGGGTGCAATATGGCTACACCTTC.

V gene TRBV7-2 combines with J gene TRBJ2-7; D is undetermined. The CDR3 contains 11 residues. The ends were cut back, 8 bases at V and 5 bases at J, with 10 bases in the middle. The V gene's germline CDR1 is SGHTA and CDR2 FQGNSA. This chain's CDR3 is CASGPDHEQYF. CDR3 in DNA: TGTGCCAGCGGTCCCGACCACGAGCAGTACTTC.

Remarks on this clone: In the same sample, other DNA sequences code for this CDR3. The V call is TRBV9, the J call TRBJ1-4, with D uncertain. The CDR3 runs to 12 residues. Deletions cut 0 bases from V and 7 bases from J, with 4 bases between. The V gene's germline CDR1 is SGDLS and CDR2 YYNGEE. In DNA form, the CDR3 reads TGTGCCAGCAGCGTAGAGGGTGAAAAACTGTTTTTT. The encoded protein is CASSVEGEKLFF.

Details on this clone: This CDR3 is also generated by other DNA sequences in the sample. The gene calls are TRBV9 and TRBJ2-5; D is unresolved. Germline V gene sequence: CDR1 SGDLS, CDR2 YYNGEE. This CDR3 is built from 13 residues. The V gene lost 0 bases and the J gene lost 2 bases, with 5 bases spanning the gap. CDR3 nucleotide sequence: TGTGCCAGCAGCGTAGCCCAGCAAGAGACCCAGTACTTC. Translating gives CASSVAQQETQYF.

The V call is TRBV5-1, the J call TRBJ2-7, with D uncertain. CDR1 SGHRS and CDR2 YFSETQ come from the germline V gene. This CDR3 comprises 16 residues. Trimming left V 7 bases short and J 0 bases short, with 20 bases between. The CDR3 loop is CASYPARSRSSYEQYF. CDR3 sequence (DNA): TGCGCCAGCTATCCTGCTCGATCCAGAAGCTCCTACGAGCAGTACTTC.

The chain joins TRBV5-4 to TRBJ2-7; TRBD2 matches at 12 bases. Germline CDR1 is SGHNT and CDR2 is YYREEE (reference sequence). CDR3 length: 16 amino acids. The V gene end was trimmed by 4 bases and the J gene end by 5 bases; junction bases not matched to a gene: 10. The CDR3 region is CASSPYRLAGADEQYF. As DNA, the CDR3 is TGTGCCAGCAGCCCTTACAGACTAGCGGGAGCAGACGAGCAGTACTTC.

The CDR3 region has the DNA TGTGCCAGCAGTTTTGTGTGGGGTCAAACCGGGGAGCTGTTTTTT. Its protein product is CASSFVWGQTGELFF. V gene TRBV28 combines with J gene TRBJ2-2, with no clear D. V lost 3 bases, J lost 5 bases, and 13 bases lay in between. Per germline, CDR1 MDHEN and CDR2 SYDVKM. The length of the CDR3 is 15 residues.

The chain has TRBV6-5 and TRBJ1-1; 7 positions agree with TRBD1. Germline loops: CDR1 MNHEY, CDR2 SVGAGI. The CDR3 loop spans 11 amino acids. After removal of 9 bases from V and 4 bases from J, the junction contained 2 bases not matched to a gene. The CDR3 loop reads CARHRGTEAFF. In DNA, the CDR3 is TGTGCCAGGCACAGGGGCACTGAAGCTTTCTTT.

The chain joins TRBV30 to TRBJ1-5; 8 bases are a match to TRBD1. The CDR3 is 14 amino acids. CDR1 is GTSNPN, CDR2 SVGIG, per germline (reference sequence). V lost 1 base, J lost 4 bases, and 3 bases stayed unmatched. CDR3 sequence (DNA): TGTGCCTGGAGTGCCGACAGGGGAAATCAGCCCCAGCATTTT. Its translation: CAWSADRGNQPQHF.

This clone was seen once. The chain has TRBV10-1 and TRBJ2-1; 9 bases match TRBD2. The CDR3 consists of 15 residues. Germline CDR1 and CDR2: WNHNN and SYGVQD (reference sequence). The ends lost 5 bases at V and 5 bases at J; junction bases unmatched: 7. CDR3 amino acids: CASSQTGLANNEQFF. Here the CDR3 DNA reads TGCGCCAGCAGTCAGACCGGACTAGCGAACAATGAGCAGTTCTTC.

This clone was seen only once. CDR3 region: CSASKNTGELFF. For the CDR3, the DNA is TGCAGCGCCAGCAAGAACACCGGGGAGCTGTTTTTT. The rearrangement joins TRBV29-1 to TRBJ2-2; no definite D call. There are 12 residues in the CDR3. CDR1 and CDR2 (germline): SQVTM, ANQGSEA. Trimming stripped 7 bases from V and 1 base from J, with 7 bases between.

This chain links TRBV13 with TRBJ2-7; D is unclear. CDR1 and CDR2 (germline): PRHDT, FYEKMQ (reference sequence). The CDR3 covers 12 residues. V was shortened by 5 bases and J by 4 bases, with 9 bases between the two germline ends. The CDR3 DNA follows: TGTGCCAGCAGCAACATCGGTTACGAGCAGTACTTC. It yields the protein CASSNIGYEQYF.

The rearrangement joins TRBV19 to TRBJ2-1; D is uncertain. The CDR3 has 13 residues. Trimming left V 3 bases short and J 8 bases short, with 11 bases between. CDR1 is LNHDA, CDR2 SQIVND, per germline (reference sequence). The CDR3 DNA is TGTGCCAGTAGTATCTCGTGGAGCGATGAGCAGTTCTTC. As protein: CASSISWSDEQFF.

The chain couples TRBV7-9 to TRBJ2-2, with TRBD1 matching 9 bases. This CDR3 has 18 amino acids. V shed 5 bases and J 7 bases; nucleotides not matched to a gene: 17. Germline CDR1 and CDR2: SEHNR and FQNEAQ (reference sequence). As DNA, the CDR3 is TGTGCCAGCAGCCCCAAGGTGGGACAGGGCTTTCGAGACGGGGAGCTGTTTTTT. As protein: CASSPKVGQGFRDGELFF.

This CDR3 reads CSARRLYEQYF. The CDR3 DNA is TGCAGTGCTAGAAGATTGTACGAGCAGTACTTC. The chain carries TRBV20-1 and TRBJ2-7; D gene ambiguous. Trimming pared 2 bases from V and 4 bases from J, leaving 6 bases between. The CDR3 sequence is 11 residues long. Germline values: CDR1 DFQATT, CDR2 SNEGSKA (reference sequence).